This T cell receptor (beta chain) was sequenced during a study of T cells in Graves' hyperthyroidism and ophthalmopathy. RNA transcripts yielded amplified TCR beta CDR3 regions. When the TCR CDR3 underwent first-round RT-PCR, the HTBI primer set was used. TCRdb recomputed calls from the multiplex PCR reads with MiXCR, one row per CDR3 protein. The sample consists of about 610,000 distinct CDR3 sequences, more than 45% of them appearing once. Participants, patients aged 18 to 65, had newly diagnosed hyperthyroidism with a duration under 2 months. Any patient presenting with uncontrolled infection, other autoimmune disease, pregnancy or lactation was left out. Diagnosing involved the use of clinical symptoms, serum thyroxine and TRAb, thyroid ultrasound and orbital computed tomography. Findings of the study overall: Blood held most thyroid clonotypes expanded above 0.001 frequency.

The germline V and J ends were trimmed by 3 bases and 6 bases, with 2 bases remaining between them. The CDR3 covers 11 residues. CDR1 is LNHDA and CDR2 is SQIVND in the germline V gene (reference sequence). This clonotype was observed many times. Its antigen is not identified. This clonotype originated in a young woman with Graves' hyperthyroidism. The V gene is TRBV19, the J gene TRBJ2-2; D is unclear. The sample taken for sequencing was peripheral blood or thyroid tissue (not recorded which). The CDR3 DNA reads TGTGCCAGTAGTATCCCCGGGGAGCTGTTTTTT. Amino acids: CASSIPGELFF.